This T cell receptor (beta chain) derives from a study of blood T cell repertoires in COVID-19. The V end was cut by 4 bases, the J end by 7 bases, with 11 bases between. The CDR3 is made up of 13 amino acids. Germline CDR1 is MNHNY and CDR2 is SVGAGI (reference sequence). Produced via immunoSEQ multiplex PCR; TCRdb's table is partial and in-frame only. The repertoire has 250,000 to 350,000 clones, 80% to 95% of them found once; the top ten carry less than 20%. Sequences were obtained from PBMCs or T cells enriched from blood (not recorded which). The chain links TRBV6-6 to TRBJ1-5, with unresolved D. This TCR was recovered from a woman aged 30 to 39 who had recovered from COVID-19. The CDR3 is CASSWAEGQPQHF. DNA for the CDR3: TGTGCCAGCAGTTGGGCAGAGGGCCAGCCCCAGCATTTT.